Listed below are T cell receptor beta chains from one sample, sequenced in a study of T-cell reconstitution after alpha-beta-depleted transplantation in children. One entry per CDR3 protein, called by TCRdb with MiXCR from the PCR reads. Of around 700,000 distinct CDR3 sequences in the sample, around 13% are singletons; the top ten hold 0.79%. The sample consisted of PBMCs, taken before TCRalphabeta/CD19-depleted stem cell transplant. All receptors come from a girl aged 2 to 9 with congenital amegakaryocytic thrombocytopenia, due to receive a stem cell transplant. CDR3s include the opening cysteine and the closing phenylalanine or tryptophan.

v_gene	j_gene	CDR3aa
TRBV5-1	TRBJ2-5	CASSSNRTDRAIYETQYF
TRBV29-1	TRBJ2-3	CSVEVASGGRTDTQYF
TRBV5-1	TRBJ1-2	CASSLPGGGYTF
TRBV4-1	TRBJ2-7	CASSQGPQGEQYF
TRBV20-1	TRBJ2-1	CSALSGTYNEQFF
TRBV5-1	TRBJ2-7	CASSMQTDAYEQYF
TRBV5-6	TRBJ1-2	CASSEQGSMIFDYGYTF
TRBV27	TRBJ2-1	CASTNYRQEQFF
TRBV29-1	TRBJ2-7	CSVDMPQSHEQYF
TRBV7-6	TRBJ2-7	CASSQDVISYEQYF
TRBV21-1	TRBJ2-1	CASRGTSGSVSNEQFF
TRBV20-1	TRBJ1-2	CSAGEDYGYTF
TRBV5-1	TRBJ2-5	CASSSGREGETQYF
TRBV7-9	TRBJ2-2	CASSLDGPRSTGELFF
TRBV20-1	TRBJ1-2	CSARGAGGWAYGYTF
TRBV5-6	TRBJ2-1	CASSLSSLAGVFYNEQFF
TRBV6-1	TRBJ2-3	CASSRSGDAAQSDTQYF
TRBV20-1	TRBJ2-5	CSARDSMRPQGSQETQYF
TRBV6-5	TRBJ2-1	CASSYVGGASYNEQFF
TRBV12-3/TRBV12-4	TRBJ2-7	CASSPRYEQYF
TRBV5-1	TRBJ1-1	CASSLEGPRNTEAFF
TRBV5-1	TRBJ1-2	CASSPIQTELYGGYTF
TRBV20-1	TRBJ2-3	CSAMATDTQYF
TRBV29-1	TRBJ2-2	CSVKGLADNTGELFF
TRBV10-1	TRBJ1-4	CASRRGWKLFF
TRBV3-1	TRBJ2-1	CAISQGRDSYNEQFF